These 8 T cell receptor beta chains were all obtained from the same sample, sequenced in a study of blood T cell repertoires in COVID-19. Profiling relied on immunoSEQ multiplex PCR, and the TCRdb table lists in-frame clones only, not all of them. The data hold fewer than 400,000 clones, with more than 90% observed a single time. Sample: PBMCs or T cells enriched from blood (not recorded which). Receptor source: a woman aged 30 to 39 who had been exposed to COVID-19.

The J gene is TRBJ1-5, the V gene TRBV3-1 (or the pseudogene TRBV3-2), with D unclear. CDR3 length equals 14 residues. CDR1 and CDR2 from the germline V gene are LGHDT and YNNKEL (reference sequence). Trimming stripped 1 base from V and 3 bases from J, with 7 bases between. CDR3 protein: CASSQAGTNQPQHF. The CDR3 bases are TGTGCCAGCAGCCAAGCAGGAACCAATCAGCCCCAGCATTTT.

The chain combines TRBV11-2 with TRBJ2-7; D gene unclear. Between the trimmed V and J ends, which lost 5 bases and 1 base, there was a span of 21 bases. The CDR3 contains 17 residues. Germline-derived CDR1 and CDR2 are SGHAT and FQNNGV. The CDR3 bases are TGTGCCAGCAGCCCGGGTATTCGGAACGAGCCGTCCTACGAGCAGTACTTC. This sequence encodes CASSPGIRNEPSYEQYF.

The chain carries TRBV11-2 and TRBJ1-1; D may be TRBD1 (6 bases). Trimming shortened V by 8 bases and J by 6 bases, and 16 bases separated the two germline ends. The CDR3 runs to 13 residues. Germline assignment: CDR1 SGHAT and CDR2 FQNNGV. This CDR3 reads CASDTGRFAEAFF. CDR3 DNA sequence: TGTGCCAGCGATACAGGGAGATTCGCTGAAGCTTTCTTT.

This rearrangement joins TRBV25-1 to TRBJ1-4, with 10 bases identical to TRBD1. Per germline, CDR1 MGHDK and CDR2 SYGVNS. This CDR3 has 17 amino acids. The V gene end was trimmed by 1 base and the J gene end by 8 bases; junction bases not matched to a gene: 10. The chain's CDR3 is CASSESPGQGEEEKLFF. The CDR3 DNA is TGTGCCAGCAGTGAATCCCCCGGACAGGGGGAAGAGGAAAAACTGTTTTTT.

The chain carries TRBV7-8 and TRBJ1-1; the D is unclear. Trimming stripped 5 bases from V and 0 bases from J, with 13 bases between. Germline CDR1 reads SGHVS; CDR2 reads FQNEAQ. The CDR3 has 15 amino acids. CDR3 nucleotides: TGTGCCAGCAGCACTAACGGTGCCGTGAACACTGAAGCTTTCTTT. Translating gives CASSTNGAVNTEAFF.

This clone was seen a single time. J is TRBJ2-7 and V is TRBV19; D not certain. Germline assignment: CDR1 LNHDA and CDR2 SQIVND (reference sequence). The V end lost 4 bases, the J end lost 2 bases, and 6 bases lay between the germline ends. This CDR3 is built from 12 residues. The CDR3 sequence: CASSTGPYEQYF. The DNA of the CDR3 is TGTGCCAGTAGTACTGGCCCCTACGAGCAGTACTTC.

The chain is built from TRBV2 and TRBJ1-3; D gene uncertain. The V gene lost 2 bases and the J gene lost 2 bases, with 10 bases spanning the gap. This CDR3 is built from 15 residues. Germline-derived CDR1 and CDR2 are SNHLY and FYNNEI. The CDR3, as DNA: TGTGCCAGCAGTGAATTAGGCGGGACTGGAAACACCATATATTTT. Protein: CASSELGGTGNTIYF.

The V and J genes are TRBV4-3 and TRBJ1-2; TRBD1 is a possible D gene (6 bases). The length of the CDR3 is 16 residues. With 0 bases removed from V and 7 bases from J, the gap between germline ends came to 18 bases. Germline V CDR1 and CDR2: LGHNA, YSLEER. The CDR3 loop reads CASSQDGGTVNGGYTF. CDR3 sequence (DNA): TGCGCCAGCAGCCAAGATGGGGGCACCGTAAACGGTGGCTACACCTTC.